Listed here is a single T cell receptor (beta chain). The count of this clone is one. No cognate antigen has been identified for it. No quality values exist for individual bases; no much larger clone is one base distant. The sample originates from a study of blood T cell repertoires in COVID-19 (dated by TCRdb to the early 2020s). The study in broad terms: Samples covering the acute and convalescent phases of COVID-19 were provided by collaborators in the United States, Italy and Spain. Sample metadata almost always included a de-identified subject ID, COVID-19 status, age in years and sex. The prospective study material was composed of cDNA or gDNA derived from T cells, B-cell-depleted T cells, or PBMCs. The repertoires were released in a freely available public database meant as a resource for research on the immune response to SARS-CoV-2. HLA class I and class II types, where available, came from metadata supplied by the sample provider rather than from assay-based typing. Samples were obtained from the ongoing ImmuneRACE study (first 160 participants) and from roughly 1,300 subjects provided by 6 global collaborators. The dataset comprised deeply sampled blood TCRbeta repertoires from subjects exposed to, actively infected with, or recovered from COVID-19.

From the cysteine up to the phenylalanine, the CDR3 has a length of 17 residues. The entry retains the CDR3 DNA only, 51 bases that are in frame from base 1. CDR1 LGHNT and CDR2 FRNRAP were looked up in the germline V gene. V loses 0 bases of germline sequence and J loses 2 bases, and the interval between the two ends is 16 bases. In the prospective study, participants were 18 to 89 years old, resided in approximately 22 geographic areas of the United States, and were enrolled through a virtual design. To assign participants to cohorts, the prospective study relied on clinical history that participants themselves reported in a screening survey and a study questionnaire. In the prospective study, mobile phlebotomists collected whole blood, serum and a nasopharyngeal or oropharyngeal swab from each participant. Participants in the prospective study had the option to provide additional blood draws and questionnaires over a roughly two-month period. Before DNA extraction, blood samples from the prospective study were shipped at room temperature or frozen.

The immunoSEQ Assay, a bias-controlled multiplex PCR, was used to amplify TCRbeta CDR3 regions from genomic DNA. Under the source paper's analysis protocol: The number of nucleated cells in each sample was estimated by amplification of reference gene primers within the assay. Sequence reads were collapsed and filtered to measure the absolute abundance of every unique TCRbeta CDR3 rearrangement. For each sample, productive Simpson clonality was calculated as the square root of Simpson's diversity index across productive rearrangements. Held by TCRdb, this immuneACCESS table contains in-frame sequences only and omits some clones. Under half of the omission traces to an unresolved V gene where checked; the cause of the rest is unknown. V, J and clone size are taken as reported in that table, and D and trimming were inferred from the DNA itself. The sample profile shows 140,000 or so clones; 80% to 90% of them were found once. The ten most abundant clones make up nearly 3.5% of the sample.

Summary of the overall study and its limitations: The amount of clinical and demographic metadata varied by source and participant and was provided uncurated.

The TCR comes from a woman between 45 and 65 years old with acute COVID-19. The sequenced material came from PBMCs or T cells enriched from blood (not recorded which). Recombination connected TRBV12-5 to TRBJ1-1; no D gene is confidently identified. CDR3 loop: CASGLVLVSAGNTEAFF. The base sequence is TGTGCTAGTGGTTTGGTACTGGTGTCGGCGGGAAACACTGAAGCTTTCTTT. Extended through the reference TRBV12-5 and TRBJ1-1 proteins, this CDR3 yields the full variable domain: DARVTQTPRHKVTEMGQEVTMRCQPILGHNTVFWYRQTMMQGLELLAYFRNRAPLDDSGMPKDRFSAEMPDATLATLKIQPSEPRDSAVYFCASGLVLVSAGNTEAFFGQGTRLTVV.